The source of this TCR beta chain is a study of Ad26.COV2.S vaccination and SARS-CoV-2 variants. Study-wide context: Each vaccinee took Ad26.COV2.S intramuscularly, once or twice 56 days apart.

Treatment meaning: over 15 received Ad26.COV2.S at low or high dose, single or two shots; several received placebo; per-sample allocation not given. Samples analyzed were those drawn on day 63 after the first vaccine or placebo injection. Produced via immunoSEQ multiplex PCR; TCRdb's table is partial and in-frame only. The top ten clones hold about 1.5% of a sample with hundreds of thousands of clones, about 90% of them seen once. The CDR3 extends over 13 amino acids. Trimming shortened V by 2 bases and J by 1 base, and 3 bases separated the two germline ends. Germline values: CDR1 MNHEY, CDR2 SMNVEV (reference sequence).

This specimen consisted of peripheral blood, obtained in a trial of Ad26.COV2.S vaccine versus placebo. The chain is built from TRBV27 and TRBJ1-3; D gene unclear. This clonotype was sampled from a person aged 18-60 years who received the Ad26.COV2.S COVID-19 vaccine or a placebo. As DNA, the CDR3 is TGTGCCAGCAGTTTACAATCTGGAAACACCATATATTTT. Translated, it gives CASSLQSGNTIYF.